These T cell receptor beta chains were read from a single sample in a study of OX40 agonist ivuxolimab in advanced cancers. The table came from immunoSEQ multiplex PCR; TCRdb's copy has only in-frame clones and leaves some out. The table lists some 45,000 clones, approximately 91% of them singletons, with under 20% in the top ten. Specimen: CD4+ or CD8+ T cells sorted from blood, collected in a trial of the OX40 agonist ivuxolimab. The receptors shown here come from an adult with an advanced solid tumor such as melanoma, head and neck, liver or kidney cancer. The CDR3 runs from the conserved cysteine through the conserved F or W. Each record gives: J gene, V gene, D gene, clone size, CDR3 protein, CDR3 DNA. The D gene is left open where the match is weak. Not all rows give a size; the values are once, few, many and, for expanded clones, a class.

>TRBJ2-7|TRBV5-1|TRBD2|once
CASSLSGLAGEEQYF
TGCGCCAGCAGCTTGTCCGGACTAGCGGGAGAAGAGCAGTACTTC
>TRBJ2-1|TRBV7-9|TRBD1|.
CASSNVGTGGINEQFF
TGTGCCAGCAGCAACGTAGGGACAGGGGGGATTAATGAGCAGTTCTTC
>TRBJ2-3|TRBV2|TRBD2|.
CASSDATSGSDTQYF
TGTGCCAGCAGTGATGCGACTAGCGGGAGTGATACGCAGTATTTT
>TRBJ2-1|TRBV7-6|TRBD2|once
CASSSGTKNEQFF
TGTGCCAGCAGCTCCGGGACTAAGAATGAGCAGTTCTTC
>TRBJ2-5|TRBV5-4|.|.
CASSLVSRGQETQYF
TGTGCCAGCAGCTTGGTCAGCAGGGGACAAGAGACCCAGTACTTC
>TRBJ2-2|TRBV7-6|.|.
CASSLGAGELFF
TGTGCCAGCAGCTTAGGGGCCGGGGAGCTGTTTTTT
>TRBJ2-1|TRBV5-1|TRBD1|.
CASSAGTGNMYEQFF
TGCGCCAGCAGCGCCGGGACAGGGAATATGTATGAGCAGTTCTTC
>TRBJ1-3|TRBV2|TRBD1|.
CASRDQTGAYGNTIYF
TGTGCCAGCAGGGACCAGACAGGGGCTTATGGAAACACCATATATTTT
>TRBJ2-4|TRBV5-4|TRBD2|.
CATGVAGENIQYF
TGTGCCACCGGAGTAGCGGGGGAAAACATTCAGTACTTC
>TRBJ2-7|TRBV2|.|.
CASSGPSYEQYF
TGTGCCAGCAGTGGGCCTTCCTACGAGCAGTACTTC
>TRBJ1-6|TRBV13|.|.
CASSTDRNSPLHF
TGTGCCAGCAGCACAGACAGGAATTCACCCCTCCACTTT
>TRBJ1-2|TRBV5-1|.|.
CASSLGRRQRGYTF
TGCGCCAGCAGCTTGGGGCGCAGACAGCGAGGCTACACCTTC
>TRBJ2-1|TRBV27|TRBD2|.
CASSLSGGTSGMNEQFF
TGTGCCAGCAGTTTATCCGGAGGGACTAGCGGGATGAATGAGCAGTTCTTC
>TRBJ2-3|TRBV23-1|.|.
CASSQANNSTDTQYF
TGCGCCAGCAGTCAAGCTAATAATTCCACGGATACGCAGTATTTT
>TRBJ2-7|TRBV11-3|.|.
CASSLETGSSYEQYF
TGTGCCAGCAGCTTGGAGACAGGTAGCTCCTACGAGCAGTACTTC